These 6 T cell receptor beta chains were all obtained from the same sample, sequenced in a study of Ad26.COV2.S vaccination and SARS-CoV-2 variants. Noted treatment: over 15 received Ad26.COV2.S at low or high dose, single or two shots; 5 received placebo; per-sample allocation not given. Sampling was performed 63 days after the first vaccine or placebo injection. Profiled with immunoSEQ multiplex PCR; TCRdb holds only in-frame clones, not every one. Of about 350,000 clones listed, more than 85% are singletons. This sample comprised peripheral blood, obtained in a trial of Ad26.COV2.S vaccine versus placebo. These receptors all stem from a person between 18 and 65 years old who received the Ad26.COV2.S COVID-19 vaccine or a placebo.

This rearrangement joins TRBV11-2 to TRBJ2-7, with no clear D. CDR3 length equals 14 residues. Germline CDR1 is SGHAT and CDR2 is FQNNGV. V lost 3 bases and J lost 3, with 12 bases in between. CDR3 residues: CASSFSEQIYEQYF. Written as DNA, the CDR3 is TGTGCCAGCAGCTTTTCTGAACAGATCTACGAGCAGTACTTC.

J is TRBJ2-1 and V is TRBV9; possibly TRBD2 for D (5 bases). Per germline, CDR1 SGDLS and CDR2 YYNGEE. The CDR3 length is 15 residues. V dropped 7 bases and J dropped 3 bases, with 17 bases sitting between them. The CDR3 here is CASGPGGLGYNEQFF. As DNA, the CDR3 is TGTGCCAGCGGCCCCGGCGGGCTAGGCTACAATGAGCAGTTCTTC.

In DNA form, the CDR3 reads TGCAGCGTCGCAGAGACAGGGGTTAATGAAAAACTGTTTTTT. Its translation: CSVAETGVNEKLFF. V gene TRBV29-1 combines with J gene TRBJ1-4, with 8 bases aligning to TRBD1. The CDR3 has 14 amino acids. CDR1 SQVTM and CDR2 ANQGSEA come from the germline V gene. With V trimmed by 6 bases and J by 4 bases, 7 bases remained unmatched.

In the case of this clone: At one of its ends the junction is not consistent with the germline gene, which may arise from a read error. The V and J genes are TRBV25-1 and TRBJ1-1; D is ambiguous. CDR3 length: 13 amino acids. Germline assignment: CDR1 MGHDK and CDR2 SYGVNS. For the CDR3, the DNA is TGTGCCAGCAGTGAATATGAAGGGAATGCGTGGAACTTT. It is translated as CASSEYEGNAWNF. Combining the CDR3 with reference TRBV25-1 and TRBJ1-1 gives the whole variable domain EADIYQTPRYLVIGTGKKITLECSQTMGHDKMYWYQQDPGMELHLIHYSYGVNSTEKGDLSSESTVSRIRTEHFPLTLESARPSHTSQYLCASSEYEGNAWNFGQGTRLTVV.

The genes are TRBV11-2 and TRBJ1-5; D might be TRBD1 (6 bases). V was pared by 1 base and J by 1 base, with 8 bases between. Germline CDR1 SGHAT, CDR2 FQNNGV. The CDR3 loop spans 15 amino acids. The CDR3 DNA follows: TGTGCCAGCAGCTTAGCGGGGGCGAGCAATCAGCCCCAGCATTTT. This sequence encodes CASSLAGASNQPQHF. Based on the CDR3 plus reference TRBV11-2 and TRBJ1-5, the full variable domain is EAGVAQSPRYKIIEKRQSVAFWCNPISGHATLYWYQQILGQGPKLLIQFQNNGVVDDSQLPKDRFSAERLKGVDSTLKIQPAKLEDSAVYLCASSLAGASNQPQHFGDGTRLSIL.

About this clone: A junction boundary mismatches the germline segment, possibly from a read error. The CDR3 is CASSLDRRDSSF. The DNA of the CDR3 is TGTGCCAGCAGCTTAGACCGGCGGGACTCCTCTTTC. This sequence joins TRBV11-2 and TRBJ2-7, with a weak D call TRBD2 (6 bases). Germline CDR1 SGHAT, CDR2 FQNNGV. The CDR3 loop spans 12 amino acids.